Listed below are T cell receptor beta chains from one sample, sequenced in a study of cytomegalovirus exposure and HLA in healthy donors. Sequencing was performed with immunoSEQ multiplex PCR; in TCRdb, only in-frame clones are kept and a portion is missing. The sample lists hundreds of thousands of clones, around 76% occurring once. The sequenced sample consisted of PBMCs. Every receptor here comes from a man aged 35 to 55 in good health and CMV-seropositive. CDR3s include the opening cysteine and the closing phenylalanine or tryptophan. A D gene is named only where the DNA matches it firmly. Size is stated for part of the rows, as once, few or many counts, or as a class when the clone is expanded.

v_gene	j_gene	d_gene	abundance	CDR3aa	CDR3nt
TRBV6-6	TRBJ1-1	TRBD1	-	CASRRPQGANTEAFF	TGTGCCAGCCGGAGGCCCCAGGGGGCGAACACTGAAGCTTTCTTT
TRBV9	TRBJ2-7	-	once	CASSVAGDGIDEQYF	TGTGCCAGCAGCGTAGCCGGGGATGGGATCGACGAGCAGTACTTC
TRBV5-4	TRBJ2-1	TRBD2	-	CASSLGAGGGNEQFF	TGTGCCAGCAGCTTGGGCGCGGGGGGGGGCAATGAGCAGTTCTTC
TRBV7-8	TRBJ2-5	-	-	CASSVVREKTQYF	TGTGCCAGCAGCGTGGTCCGCGAGAAGACCCAGTACTTC
TRBV19	TRBJ2-5	TRBD2	once	CASSITSGQETQYF	TGTGCCAGTAGTATTACTAGCGGGCAAGAGACCCAGTACTTC
TRBV2	TRBJ2-3	TRBD2	-	CASSVGTRAGTDTQYF	TGTGCCAGCAGTGTGGGGACTAGGGCGGGCACAGATACGCAGTATTTT
TRBV2	TRBJ2-5	TRBD2	-	CASKGTSGGIRSQYF	TGTGCCAGCAAGGGCACTAGCGGGGGGATTCGGTCCCAGTACTTC
TRBV11-2	TRBJ2-5	TRBD2	-	CASSQGSGRHQETQYF	TGTGCCAGCAGCCAAGGGAGCGGGAGGCACCAAGAGACCCAGTACTTC
TRBV5-1	TRBJ2-2	TRBD2	-	CASSLELAGGTGELFF	TGCGCCAGCAGCTTGGAACTAGCGGGGGGGACCGGGGAGCTGTTTTTT
TRBV7-8	TRBJ2-2	-	-	CASSSPYGELFF	TGTGCCAGCAGCTCCCCTTATGGGGAGCTGTTTTTT
TRBV6-6	TRBJ1-1	-	few	CASSYVDSTEAFF	TGTGCCAGCAGTTACGTAGACAGCACTGAAGCTTTCTTT
TRBV27	TRBJ2-7	-	-	CASSPDSSYEQYF	TGTGCCAGCAGTCCTGACAGCTCCTACGAGCAGTACTTC
TRBV27	TRBJ2-1	-	-	CASSLDWSSYNEQFF	TGTGCCAGCAGCCTGGACTGGAGCTCCTACAATGAGCAGTTCTTC
TRBV30	TRBJ2-7	-	-	CAWSPDSPYEQYF	TGTGCCTGGAGCCCAGACTCGCCCTACGAGCAGTACTTC
TRBV4-1	TRBJ2-3	-	-	CASSQAATDSRDTQYF	TGCGCCAGCAGCCAAGCTGCGACGGACAGTAGAGATACGCAGTATTTT
TRBV5-1	TRBJ1-1	TRBD1	-	CASSLATGAITEAFF	TGCGCCAGCAGCTTGGCGACAGGGGCAATCACTGAAGCTTTCTTT
TRBV19	TRBJ1-4	-	-	CASRSRGATTNEKLFF	TGTGCCAGTAGATCAAGGGGTGCTACGACTAATGAAAAACTGTTTTTT
TRBV6-1	TRBJ1-5	-	-	CASSEGPHSNQPQHF	TGTGCCAGCAGTGAAGGGCCCCACAGCAATCAGCCCCAGCATTTT
TRBV7-9	TRBJ1-1	TRBD1	once	CASSRHRDRNETEAFF	TGTGCCAGCAGTCGACACAGGGACAGGAACGAAACTGAAGCTTTCTTT
TRBV5-6	TRBJ1-3	-	few	CASSLRGLSGNTIYF	TGTGCCAGCAGCTTGAGGGGACTCTCTGGAAACACCATATATTTT
TRBV6-1	TRBJ2-1	TRBD2	-	CASNGLATNNEQFF	TGTGCCAGCAATGGACTAGCGACTAACAATGAGCAGTTCTTC
TRBV6-6	TRBJ1-1	-	few	CASSYSMRSEAFF	TGTGCCAGCAGTTACTCGATGCGGAGTGAAGCTTTCTTT
TRBV2	TRBJ1-1	TRBD1	-	CASSLGQGFLPGTEAFF	TGTGCCAGCAGCTTGGGACAGGGCTTCCTTCCTGGGACTGAAGCTTTCTTT
TRBV7-3	TRBJ2-3	-	-	CASSFLGAADTQYF	TGTGCCAGCAGCTTCTTGGGGGCGGCCGATACGCAGTATTTT
TRBV2	TRBJ1-1	-	-	CASRGGVNTEAFF	TGTGCCAGCAGGGGAGGGGTGAACACTGAAGCTTTCTTT
TRBV19	TRBJ2-4	-	-	CASSVDTWAKNIQYF	TGTGCCAGTAGTGTGGACACTTGGGCCAAAAACATTCAGTACTTC
TRBV23-1	TRBJ2-6	TRBD1	-	CASSPEDRASGANVLTF	TGCGCCAGCAGCCCAGAGGACAGGGCTTCTGGGGCCAACGTCCTGACTTTC
TRBV7-9	TRBJ2-3	TRBD2	-	CASSLLAGGSFDTQYF	TGTGCCAGCAGCTTACTAGCGGGAGGAAGCTTCGATACGCAGTATTTT
TRBV5-5	TRBJ2-1	TRBD1	many	CASSLPTGGLHNEQFF	TGTGCCAGCAGCCTTCCGACAGGGGGGCTTCACAATGAGCAGTTCTTC
TRBV5-1	TRBJ2-1	-	-	CARGGGSSYNEQFF	TGCGCCAGGGGAGGGGGAAGCTCCTACAATGAGCAGTTCTTC
TRBV27	TRBJ2-5	TRBD1	-	CASSYGTALGETQYF	TGTGCCAGCAGTTATGGGACAGCCTTGGGAGAGACCCAGTACTTC
TRBV7-9	TRBJ1-5	TRBD1	-	CSSSLGQASNQPQHF	TGTTCCAGCAGCCTCGGACAGGCCAGCAATCAGCCCCAGCATTTT
TRBV2	TRBJ2-3	-	-	CASRYGMLPRNTDTQYF	TGTGCCAGCAGGTACGGGATGTTACCCCGGAACACAGATACGCAGTATTTT
TRBV7-8	TRBJ2-1	-	-	CASSLAGTLSEQFF	TGTGCCAGCAGCTTAGCGGGGACTCTAAGTGAGCAGTTCTTC
TRBV10-2	TRBJ2-3	TRBD1	-	CASRDLQGTDTQYF	TGCGCCAGCAGAGATTTACAGGGGACAGATACGCAGTATTTT
TRBV27	TRBJ1-1	-	-	CASSLEEGTEAFF	TGTGCCAGCTCTTTAGAGGAGGGCACTGAAGCTTTCTTT
TRBV28	TRBJ1-5	TRBD1	-	CASSTNRGKQPQHF	TGTGCCAGCAGCACAAACAGGGGGAAACAGCCCCAGCATTTT
TRBV18	TRBJ2-5	-	-	CASSPGQFGETQYF	TGTGCCAGCTCACCAGGCCAATTCGGGGAGACCCAGTACTTC
TRBV7-2	TRBJ2-3	-	-	CASSLGPLTDTQYF	TGTGCCAGCAGCTTAGGGCCGCTCACAGATACGCAGTATTTT
TRBV5-1	TRBJ2-3	-	-	CASSLDSSTDTQYF	TGCGCCAGCAGCCTGGACTCCAGCACAGATACGCAGTATTTT
TRBV6-1	TRBJ2-1	-	-	CASSAGASYNEQFF	TGTGCCAGCAGTGCGGGAGCCTCCTACAATGAGCAGTTCTTC
TRBV6-6	TRBJ1-5	TRBD1	-	CASRDRGPGNQPQHF	TGTGCCAGCAGGGACAGGGGGCCCGGCAATCAGCCCCAGCATTTT
TRBV7-8	TRBJ1-4	TRBD1	-	CASSLRTGREKLFF	TGTGCCAGCAGCCTGAGGACAGGAAGAGAAAAACTGTTTTTT
TRBV30	TRBJ1-2	-	-	CAWSVELRSLILNYGYTF	TGTGCCTGGAGTGTTGAACTCCGGTCTCTAATACTGAACTATGGCTACACCTTC
TRBV6-6	TRBJ2-1	TRBD2	-	CASGGEGYFHNEQFF	TGTGCCAGCGGGGGGGAGGGTTATTTCCACAATGAGCAGTTCTTC
TRBV5-1	TRBJ2-1	TRBD2	-	CASSLIAGTSYNEQFF	TGCGCCAGCAGCTTAATAGCGGGTACCTCCTACAATGAGCAGTTCTTC
TRBV11-1	TRBJ2-4	-	-	CASSFQGQGIQYF	TGTGCCAGCAGCTTTCAGGGGCAGGGCATTCAGTACTTC
TRBV5-1	TRBJ2-1	TRBD2	-	CASTLWFGRPHNEQFF	TGCGCCAGCACCCTGTGGTTCGGGAGGCCCCACAATGAGCAGTTCTTC
TRBV7-9	TRBJ1-5	-	-	CASSFGGRGSNQPQHF	TGTGCCAGCAGCTTCGGCGGGCGCGGATCCAATCAGCCCCAGCATTTT
TRBV29-1	TRBJ1-2	TRBD1	-	CSVEVTGGSYGYTF	TGCAGCGTTGAAGTGACAGGGGGCAGCTATGGCTACACCTTC
TRBV30	TRBJ1-2	-	-	CAWRIGRYYGYTF	TGTGCCTGGAGAATAGGGAGGTACTATGGCTACACCTTC
TRBV5-1	TRBJ2-1	TRBD2	-	CASSLTSGTGGSYNEQFF	TGCGCCAGCAGCTTGACTAGCGGCACGGGGGGCTCCTACAATGAGCAGTTCTTC
TRBV19	TRBJ2-6	-	-	CATGVGANVLTF	TGTGCCACGGGAGTAGGGGCCAACGTCCTGACTTTC
TRBV9	TRBJ2-3	-	-	CASSVEGASTDTQYF	TGTGCCAGCAGCGTAGAAGGGGCTAGCACAGATACGCAGTATTTT
TRBV21-1	TRBJ1-5	-	-	CASSIERGKGDRYSNQPQHF	TGTGCCAGCAGCATCGAAAGGGGAAAGGGGGACAGGTATAGCAATCAGCCCCAGCATTTT
TRBV5-5	TRBJ1-5	-	-	CASSLFSGSNQPQHF	TGTGCCAGCAGCTTGTTCTCAGGTAGCAATCAGCCCCAGCATTTT
TRBV2	TRBJ1-1	-	once	CASSDQLGAEAFF	TGTGCCAGCAGTGATCAGTTAGGGGCTGAAGCTTTCTTT
TRBV27	TRBJ1-5	-	few	CASSLGQPRGFNQPQHF	TGTGCCAGCAGTTTAGGACAGCCGAGGGGGTTCAATCAGCCCCAGCATTTT
TRBV19	TRBJ1-5	TRBD1	-	CASSPRDRGSVLGNQPQHF	TGTGCCAGTAGTCCGAGGGACAGGGGATCGGTTTTGGGCAATCAGCCCCAGCATTTT